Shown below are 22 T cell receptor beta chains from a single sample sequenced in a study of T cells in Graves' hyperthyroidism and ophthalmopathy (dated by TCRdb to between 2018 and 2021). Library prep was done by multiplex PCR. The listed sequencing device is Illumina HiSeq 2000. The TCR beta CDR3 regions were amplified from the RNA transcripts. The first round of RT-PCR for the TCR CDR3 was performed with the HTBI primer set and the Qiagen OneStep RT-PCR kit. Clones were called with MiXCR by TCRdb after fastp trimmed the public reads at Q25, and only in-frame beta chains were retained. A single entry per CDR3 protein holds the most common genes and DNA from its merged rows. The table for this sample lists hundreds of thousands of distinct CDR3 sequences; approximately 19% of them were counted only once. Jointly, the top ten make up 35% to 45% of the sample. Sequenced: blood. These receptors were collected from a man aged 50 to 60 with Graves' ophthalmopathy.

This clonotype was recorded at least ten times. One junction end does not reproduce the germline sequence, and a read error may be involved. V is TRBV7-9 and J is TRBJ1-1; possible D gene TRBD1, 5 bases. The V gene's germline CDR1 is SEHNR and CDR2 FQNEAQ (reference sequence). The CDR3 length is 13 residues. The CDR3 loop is CASSSGGNTEAFF. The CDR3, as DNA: TGCGCCAGCAGCTCCGGGGGGAACACTGAAGCTTTCTTT.

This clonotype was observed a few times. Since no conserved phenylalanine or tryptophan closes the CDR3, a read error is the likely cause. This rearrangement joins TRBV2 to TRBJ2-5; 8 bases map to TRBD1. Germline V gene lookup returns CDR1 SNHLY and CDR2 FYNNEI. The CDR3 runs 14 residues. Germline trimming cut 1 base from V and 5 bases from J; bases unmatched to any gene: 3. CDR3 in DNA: TGTGCCAGCAGTGAAGTGGCAGGGGGCGAGACCCAGTACCTC. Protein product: CASSEVAGGETQYL.

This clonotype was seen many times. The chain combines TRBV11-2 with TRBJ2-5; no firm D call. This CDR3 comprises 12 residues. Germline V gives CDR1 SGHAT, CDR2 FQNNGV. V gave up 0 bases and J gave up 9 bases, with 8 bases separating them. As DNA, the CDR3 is TGTGCCAGCAGCTTAGAGGATCTGCCCCAGTACTTC. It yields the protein CASSLEDLPQYF.

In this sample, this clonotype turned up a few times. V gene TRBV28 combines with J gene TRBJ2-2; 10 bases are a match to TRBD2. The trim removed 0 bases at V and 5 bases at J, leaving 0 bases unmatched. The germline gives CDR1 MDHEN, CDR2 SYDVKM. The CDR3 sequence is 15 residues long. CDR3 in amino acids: CASSLWTSGTGELFF. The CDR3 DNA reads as TGTGCCAGCAGTTTATGGACTAGCGGGACCGGGGAGCTGTTTTTT. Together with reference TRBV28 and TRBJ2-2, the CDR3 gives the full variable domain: DVKVTQSSRYLVKRTGEKVFLECVQDMDHENMFWYRQDPGLGLRLIYFSYDVKMKEKGDIPEGYSVSREKKERFSLILESASTNQTSMYLCASSLWTSGTGELFFGEGSRLTVL.

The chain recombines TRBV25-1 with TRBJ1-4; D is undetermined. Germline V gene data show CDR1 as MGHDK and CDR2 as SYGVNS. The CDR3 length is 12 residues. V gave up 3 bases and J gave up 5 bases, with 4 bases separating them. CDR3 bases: TGTGCCAGCAGTGACCGGAATGAAAAACTGTTTTTT. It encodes CASSDRNEKLFF.

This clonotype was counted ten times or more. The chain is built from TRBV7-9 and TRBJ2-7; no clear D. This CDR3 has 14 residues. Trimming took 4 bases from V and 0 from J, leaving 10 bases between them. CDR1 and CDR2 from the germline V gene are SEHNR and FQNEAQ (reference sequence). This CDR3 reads CASSYTASSYEQYF. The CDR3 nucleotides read TGTGCCAGCAGCTATACGGCTAGCTCCTACGAGCAGTACTTC.

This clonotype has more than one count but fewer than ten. CDR3 amino acids: CASSQAGWEQFF. Here the CDR3 DNA reads TGCGCCAGCAGCCAAGCTGGGTGGGAGCAGTTCTTC. V and J are TRBV4-1 and TRBJ2-1; D gene ambiguous. V lost 1 base and J 10 bases, leaving 8 bases between the germline ends. CDR3 length: 12 residues. Germline V lookup: CDR1 MGHRA, CDR2 YSYEKL.

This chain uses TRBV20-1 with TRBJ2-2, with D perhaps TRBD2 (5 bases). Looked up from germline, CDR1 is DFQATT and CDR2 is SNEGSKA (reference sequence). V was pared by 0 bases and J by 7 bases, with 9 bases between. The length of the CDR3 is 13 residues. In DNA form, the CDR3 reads TGCAGTGCTAGAGATGGGAGAGGCGGGGAGCTGTTTTTT. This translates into CSARDGRGGELFF.

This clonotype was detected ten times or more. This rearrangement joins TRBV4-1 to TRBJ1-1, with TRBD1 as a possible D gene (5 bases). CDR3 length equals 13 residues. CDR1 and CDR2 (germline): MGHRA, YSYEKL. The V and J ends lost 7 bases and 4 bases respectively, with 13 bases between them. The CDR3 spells CASTKTEGTEAFF. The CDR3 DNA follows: TGCGCCAGCACGAAGACAGAGGGCACTGAAGCTTTCTTT.

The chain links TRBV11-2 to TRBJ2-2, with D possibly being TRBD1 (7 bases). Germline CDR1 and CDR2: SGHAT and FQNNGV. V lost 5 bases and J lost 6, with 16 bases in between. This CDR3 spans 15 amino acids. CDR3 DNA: TGTGCCAGCAGCACCCCAGGGGGGATCCCCGGGGAGCTGTTTTTT. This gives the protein CASSTPGGIPGELFF.

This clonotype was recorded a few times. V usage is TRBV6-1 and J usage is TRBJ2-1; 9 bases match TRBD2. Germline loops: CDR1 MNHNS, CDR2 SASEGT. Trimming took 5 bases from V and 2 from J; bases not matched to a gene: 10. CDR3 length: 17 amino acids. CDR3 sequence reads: CASSSAHSGSPYNEQFF. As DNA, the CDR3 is TGTGCCAGCAGTTCCGCCCATAGCGGGAGTCCCTACAATGAGCAGTTCTTC.

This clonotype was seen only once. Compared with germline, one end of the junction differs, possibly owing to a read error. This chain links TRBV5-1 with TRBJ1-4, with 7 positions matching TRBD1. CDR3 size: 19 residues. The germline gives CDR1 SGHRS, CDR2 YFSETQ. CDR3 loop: CASSLRQGFFHSTNEKLFF. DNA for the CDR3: TGTGCCAGCAGCCTCAGACAGGGTTTTTTCCATTCAACTAATGAAAAACTGTTTTTT.

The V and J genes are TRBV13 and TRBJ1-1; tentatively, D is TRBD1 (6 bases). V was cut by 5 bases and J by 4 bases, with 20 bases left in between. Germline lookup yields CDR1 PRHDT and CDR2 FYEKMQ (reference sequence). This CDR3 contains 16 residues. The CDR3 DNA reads TGTGCCAGCAGCCCTACGGAGAGGGGCAGGGGCACTGAAGCTTTCTTT. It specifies CASSPTERGRGTEAFF.

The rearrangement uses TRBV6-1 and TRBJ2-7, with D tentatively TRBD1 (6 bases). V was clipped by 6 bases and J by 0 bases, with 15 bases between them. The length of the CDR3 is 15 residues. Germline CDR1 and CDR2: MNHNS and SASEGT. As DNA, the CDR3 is TGTGCCAGCAGCAACCGGGACACCTCCTCCTACGAGCAGTACTTC. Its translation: CASSNRDTSSYEQYF.

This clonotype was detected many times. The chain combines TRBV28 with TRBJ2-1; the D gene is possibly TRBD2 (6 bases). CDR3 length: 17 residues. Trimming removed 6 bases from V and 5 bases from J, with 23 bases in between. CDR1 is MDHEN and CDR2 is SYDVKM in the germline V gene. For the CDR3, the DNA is TGTGCCAGCAGACTACCCCCTACTAGCTCCCCGAACAATGAGCAGTTCTTC. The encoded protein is CASRLPPTSSPNNEQFF.

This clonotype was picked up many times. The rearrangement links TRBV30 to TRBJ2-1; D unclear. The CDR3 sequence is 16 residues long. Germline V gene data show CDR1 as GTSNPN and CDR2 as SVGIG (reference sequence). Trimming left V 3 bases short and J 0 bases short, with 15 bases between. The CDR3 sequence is CAWSSGWGSSYNEQFF. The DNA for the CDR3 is TGTGCCTGGAGCTCCGGGTGGGGTAGCTCCTACAATGAGCAGTTCTTC.

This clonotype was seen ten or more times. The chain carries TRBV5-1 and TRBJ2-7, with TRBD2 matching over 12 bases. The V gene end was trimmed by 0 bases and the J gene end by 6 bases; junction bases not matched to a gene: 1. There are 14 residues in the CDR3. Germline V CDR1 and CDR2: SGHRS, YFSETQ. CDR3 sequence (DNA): TGCGCCAGCAGCTTGGGACTAGCGGGAGTCGAGCAGTACTTC. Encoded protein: CASSLGLAGVEQYF.

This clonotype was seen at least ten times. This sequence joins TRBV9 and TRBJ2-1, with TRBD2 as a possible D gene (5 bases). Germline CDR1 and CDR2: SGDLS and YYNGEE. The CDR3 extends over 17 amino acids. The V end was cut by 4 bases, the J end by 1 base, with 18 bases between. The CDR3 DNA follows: TGTGCCAGCAGCTCATCCGGGGTTGAAAGTTCCTACAATGAGCAGTTCTTC. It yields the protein CASSSSGVESSYNEQFF.

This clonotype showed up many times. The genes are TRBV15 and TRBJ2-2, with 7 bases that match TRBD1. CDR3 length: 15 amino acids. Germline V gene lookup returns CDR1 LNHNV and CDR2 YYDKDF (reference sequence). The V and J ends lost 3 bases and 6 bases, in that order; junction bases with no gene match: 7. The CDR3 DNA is TGTGCCACCAGCAGGGACAGGCTCGGGCCCGGGGAGCTGTTTTTT. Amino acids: CATSRDRLGPGELFF. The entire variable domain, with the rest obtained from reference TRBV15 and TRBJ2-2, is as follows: DAMVIQNPRYQVTQFGKPVTLSCSQTLNHNVMYWYQQKSSQAPKLLFHYYDKDFNNEADTPDNFQSRRPNTSFCFLDIRSPGLGDTAMYLCATSRDRLGPGELFFGEGSRLTVL.

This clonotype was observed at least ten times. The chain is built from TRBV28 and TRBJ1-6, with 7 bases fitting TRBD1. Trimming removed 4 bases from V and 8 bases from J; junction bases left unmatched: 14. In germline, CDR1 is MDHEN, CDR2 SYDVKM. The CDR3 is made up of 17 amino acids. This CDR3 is CASSSYLGQVGDSPLHF. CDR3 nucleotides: TGTGCCAGCAGTTCATATCTAGGACAGGTGGGGGATTCACCCCTCCACTTT.

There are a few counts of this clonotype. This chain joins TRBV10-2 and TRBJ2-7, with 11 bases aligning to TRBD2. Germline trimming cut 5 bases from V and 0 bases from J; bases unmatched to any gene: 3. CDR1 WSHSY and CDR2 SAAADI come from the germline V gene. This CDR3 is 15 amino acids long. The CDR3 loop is CASSSSGRSSYEQYF. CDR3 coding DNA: TGCGCCAGCAGTTCTAGCGGGAGGAGCTCCTACGAGCAGTACTTC.

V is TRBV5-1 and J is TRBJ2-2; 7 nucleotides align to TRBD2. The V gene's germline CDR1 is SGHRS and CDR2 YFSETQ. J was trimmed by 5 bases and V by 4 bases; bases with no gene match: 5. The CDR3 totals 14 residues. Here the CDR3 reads CASSLGGETGELFF. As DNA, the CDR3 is TGCGCCAGCAGCCTGGGAGGGGAAACCGGGGAGCTGTTTTTT.